The next 23 T cell receptor beta chains were all read from a single sample in a study of blood T cell repertoires in COVID-19. The repertoire was sequenced with immunoSEQ multiplex PCR; TCRdb's copy has only in-frame clones and lacks some. The sample lists around 100,000 clones; roughly 92% were seen once. Sequencing was performed on peripheral blood. These receptors were collected from a man between 65 and 85 years old with acute or convalescent COVID-19.

The rearrangement uses TRBV15 and TRBJ2-5; the match to TRBD2 covers 10 bases. Germline-derived CDR1 and CDR2 are LNHNV and YYDKDF (reference sequence). This CDR3 comprises 16 residues. V lost 5 bases to trimming and J lost 4 bases; unmatched junction nucleotides: 10. In DNA, the CDR3 is TGTGCCACCAGCCCACGAACCCTAGCGGGAGCAGAGACCCAGTACTTC. It translates to CATSPRTLAGAETQYF.

V and J are TRBV27 and TRBJ2-5; 9 bases line up with TRBD1. Germline V gives CDR1 MNHEY, CDR2 SMNVEV (reference sequence). V lost 6 bases, J lost 4 bases, and 9 bases stayed unmatched. CDR3 length equals 15 residues. The CDR3 here is CASSLATGGGETQYF. CDR3 nucleotide sequence: TGTGCCAGCAGCTTGGCCACAGGGGGCGGAGAGACCCAGTACTTC.

The V gene is TRBV14, the J gene TRBJ1-2, with D possibly matching TRBD1 (6 bases). The CDR3 spans 15 residues. V lost 3 bases, J lost 8 bases, and 19 bases lay in between. The germline gives CDR1 SGHDN, CDR2 FVKESK. CDR3 sequence: CASSQSGEREEGYTF. The CDR3 nucleotides read TGTGCCAGCAGCCAGTCAGGGGAACGGGAGGAGGGCTACACCTTC.

V is TRBV6-4 and J is TRBJ1-1; D call uncertain. With 2 bases removed from V and 3 bases from J, the gap between germline ends came to 4 bases. This CDR3 spans 12 amino acids. CDR1 MRHNA and CDR2 SNTAGT come from the germline V gene. CDR3 loop: CASSDDYTEAFF. CDR3 coding DNA: TGTGCCAGCAGTGACGACTACACTGAAGCTTTCTTT.

The V call is TRBV4-1, the J call TRBJ2-7, with 9 bases identical to TRBD1. CDR1 MGHRA and CDR2 YSYEKL come from the germline V gene. The J segment lost 7 bases and the V segment lost 6 bases, leaving 10 bases of the junction unmatched. The length of the CDR3 is 14 residues. The CDR3 coding sequence is TGCGCCAGCAGTTACCTACAGGGGGCAAGGGAGCAGTACTTC. Translating it yields CASSYLQGAREQYF.

A single count supports this clone. The V and J genes are TRBV12-3 or TRBV12-4 and TRBJ1-2; the match to TRBD1 covers 8 bases. J was trimmed by 7 bases and V by 5 bases; bases with no gene match: 3. There are 12 residues in the CDR3. CDR3 in DNA: TGTGCCAGCAGTATGGACAGGGCTGGCTACACCTTC. Translated, it gives CASSMDRAGYTF.

J is TRBJ2-1 and V is TRBV27; no definite D call. CDR3 length: 14 amino acids. The V gene lost 2 bases and the J gene lost 0 bases, with 5 bases spanning the gap. The germline gives CDR1 MNHEY, CDR2 SMNVEV (reference sequence). DNA of the CDR3: TGTGCCAGCAGTTTAGGCAGCTCCTACAATGAGCAGTTCTTC. Translation gives CASSLGSSYNEQFF.

This sequence joins TRBV5-1 and TRBJ2-2; a possible D gene is TRBD1 (6 bases). The CDR3 has 14 residues. The germline V and J ends were trimmed by 0 bases and 7 bases, with 10 bases remaining between them. CDR1 is SGHRS, CDR2 YFSETQ, per germline. The CDR3 reads CASSLGGPVGELFF. The CDR3 DNA follows: TGCGCCAGCAGCTTGGGGGGGCCAGTCGGGGAGCTGTTTTTT.

A single count supports this clone. The gene calls are TRBV5-1 and TRBJ1-3; D perhaps matches TRBD1 (6 bases). Trimming shortened V by 0 bases and J by 0 bases, and 16 bases separated the two germline ends. Looked up from germline, CDR1 is SGHRS and CDR2 is YFSETQ. CDR3 length equals 18 residues. The CDR3 protein is CASSLASGTFPSGNTIYF. The CDR3, as DNA: TGCGCCAGCAGCTTGGCCTCCGGGACATTTCCCTCTGGAAACACCATATATTTT.

The chain joins TRBV6-5 to TRBJ1-1; unclear D gene. Looked up from germline, CDR1 is MNHEY and CDR2 is SVGAGI. The CDR3 is 14 residues long. The germline V and J ends were trimmed by 0 bases and 2 bases, with 7 bases remaining between them. In DNA, the CDR3 is TGTGCCAGCAGTTACTCTCTAGGTAACACTGAAGCTTTCTTT. Amino acid sequence: CASSYSLGNTEAFF.

This rearrangement joins TRBV5-6 to TRBJ2-7; the D gene is possibly TRBD2 (6 bases). V gave up 4 bases and J gave up 0 bases, with 11 bases separating them. Germline assignment: CDR1 SGHDT and CDR2 YYEEEE. CDR3 length: 14 amino acids. CDR3 bases: TGTGCCAGCAGCGAGGCGGGGAGCTCCTACGAGCAGTACTTC. Its protein is CASSEAGSSYEQYF.

The CDR3 nucleotides read TGCGCCAGCAGCCACCCGACAAACCACTATGGCTACACCTTC. Protein: CASSHPTNHYGYTF. This sequence joins TRBV4-1 and TRBJ1-2; no reliable D call. The germline gives CDR1 MGHRA, CDR2 YSYEKL. Between the trimmed V and J ends, which lost 3 bases and 3 bases, there was a span of 11 bases. The CDR3 spans 14 residues.

This clone was observed a few times. This CDR3 reads CASSFRENNEQFF. The CDR3 region has the DNA TGTGCCAGCAGTTTCAGGGAAAACAATGAGCAGTTCTTC. The V and J genes are TRBV27 and TRBJ2-1, with D perhaps matching TRBD1 (5 bases). V dropped 3 bases and J dropped 5 bases, with 8 bases sitting between them. This CDR3 comprises 13 residues. Germline loops: CDR1 MNHEY, CDR2 SMNVEV (reference sequence).

The rearrangement links TRBV28 to TRBJ1-5, with TRBD1 matching over 8 bases. This CDR3 spans 15 amino acids. V gave up 6 bases and J gave up 4 bases; unmatched junction bases: 8. The germline V gene has CDR1 MDHEN and CDR2 SYDVKM. CDR3 DNA: TGTGCCAGCAGGCCCACAGGGGGGAAGAATCAGCCCCAGCATTTT. Translated: CASRPTGGKNQPQHF.

The chain uses TRBV15 and TRBJ1-3; D call uncertain. Looked up from germline, CDR1 is LNHNV and CDR2 is YYDKDF (reference sequence). The CDR3 length is 15 residues. Trimming took 6 bases from V and 2 from J, leaving 14 bases between them. CDR3 sequence reads: CATRKEGGTGNTIYF. CDR3 nucleotides: TGTGCCACCAGAAAAGAAGGCGGGACTGGAAACACCATATATTTT.

This clone has only one observation. V is TRBV25-1 and J is TRBJ1-2; TRBD1 matches at 9 bases. CDR3 length: 14 amino acids. V shed 6 bases, J shed 6 bases, and the junction held 8 bases outside the gene matches. Germline CDR1 reads MGHDK; CDR2 reads SYGVNS. The CDR3 DNA reads as TGTGCCAGCAGAGAGACAGGGGGACTGGATGGCTACACCTTC. Translation: CASRETGGLDGYTF.

This chain connects TRBV5-6 to TRBJ1-5; 7 nucleotides align to TRBD1. Germline values: CDR1 SGHDT, CDR2 YYEEEE. The V gene end was trimmed by 1 base and the J gene end by 4 bases; junction bases not matched to a gene: 5. This CDR3 is 15 amino acids long. The CDR3 sequence is CASSLTGVVNQPQHF. CDR3 nucleotide sequence: TGTGCCAGCAGCTTGACAGGGGTAGTGAATCAGCCCCAGCATTTT.

This clone was seen only once. The CDR3 DNA is TGCGCCAGCAGCGTAACTAGCGCCAGCAGGACCGGGGAGCTGTTTTTT. It specifies CASSVTSASRTGELFF. The rearrangement uses TRBV5-1 and TRBJ2-2; 7 nucleotides agree with TRBD2. CDR3 length equals 16 residues. From germline, CDR1 is SGHRS and CDR2 YFSETQ. After removal of 4 bases from V and 5 bases from J, the junction contained 11 bases not matched to a gene. Full variable domain (remainder filled in from reference TRBV5-1 and TRBJ2-2): KAGVTQTPRYLIKTRGQQVTLSCSPISGHRSVSWYQQTPGQGLQFLFEYFSETQRNKGNFPGRFSGRQFSNSRSEMNVSTLELGDSALYLCASSVTSASRTGELFFGEGSRLTVL.

This sequence joins TRBV4-1 and TRBJ1-3; possible D gene TRBD1, 5 bases. Germline V lookup: CDR1 MGHRA, CDR2 YSYEKL. This CDR3 comprises 15 residues. The V end was cut by 0 bases, the J end by 5 bases, with 11 bases between. CDR3 sequence reads: CASSQDPAGRNTIYF. In DNA, the CDR3 is TGCGCCAGCAGCCAAGATCCGGCAGGGAGAAACACCATATATTTT.

This rearrangement joins TRBV24-1 to TRBJ2-3; 11 positions match TRBD2. Germline CDR1 and CDR2: KGHDR and SFDVKD. Unmatched junction bases numbered 7, after V lost 3 bases and J lost 6 bases. The CDR3 has 16 amino acids. The CDR3 DNA sequence: TGTGCCACCAGTGATCCCCGACTAGCGGGGAGCGATACGCAGTATTTT. Its translation: CATSDPRLAGSDTQYF.

The chain is built from TRBV6-5 and TRBJ1-2, with 8 nucleotides matching TRBD1. This CDR3 comprises 14 residues. Per the germline V gene, CDR1 is MNHEY and CDR2 is SVGAGI. The V gene end was trimmed by 7 bases and the J gene end by 7 bases; junction bases not matched to a gene: 11. Written as DNA, the CDR3 is TGTGCCAGCACTTGGACAGGCCAGGGGGCTGGCTACACCTTC. It yields the protein CASTWTGQGAGYTF.

With regard to this clone: The junction shows a germline mismatch at one end, possibly a read error. V is TRBV7-2 and J is TRBJ1-2; D might be TRBD1 (6 bases). Per germline, CDR1 SGHTA and CDR2 FQGNSA. This CDR3 is 16 amino acids long. CDR3 DNA: TGTGCCAGCAGTTTAGGGCTCGGGGGGCGCAGGAAGGGCTACACCTTC. Amino acid sequence: CASSLGLGGRRKGYTF.

This clone was picked up one time. The chain couples TRBV18 to TRBJ1-2, with 7 bases aligning to TRBD1. V trimming: 2 bases; J trimming: 3 bases; junction bases outside the gene matches: 3. Germline CDR1 and CDR2: KGHSH and LQKENI. The CDR3 spans 14 residues. CDR3 sequence reads: CASSPTTGDYGYTF. The CDR3 bases are TGTGCCAGCTCACCAACCACAGGGGACTATGGCTACACCTTC.